This TCR beta chain was recorded in a study of blood T cells in healthy people across ages (dated by TCRdb to about 2015). With regard to the full study: In model experiments, template switching captured roughly one uniquely barcoded TCR beta cDNA molecule for every two T cells. Four age groups were formed from the donors: young (average approximately 15 years), middle-aged (approximately 39), aged (roughly 59) and long-lived (82). Donors of different ages were randomly distributed across sequencing lanes to avoid experimental bias. To track age-related changes in TCR beta repertoire diversity, the study relied on deep sequencing normalized with unique cDNA molecular identifiers. Using the same blood draw, the study looked at two additional independent replicas of 1 million unique cDNA reads for two donors, one aged 18 to 30 and the other aged 80 or older. Beyond this particular receptor, the publication reports: The long-lived group showed more naive CD4+ T cells, fewer expanded clones and increased TCR diversity than the aged group, suggesting age selection. As age increased, observed TCR beta diversity per million T cells dropped in a roughly linear way, and a significant reduction was already evident by age approximately 40. Total diversity estimates from one million sequenced T cells were considered lower bounds and underestimates. Because the CMV infection status of the donors was unknown, age-related changes in expanded clonotypes may potentially have been confounded. Since profiling was done on bulk unsorted PBMCs, naive and antigen-experienced compartments could not be conclusively compared. A strong correlation was found between observed TCR beta diversity and the percentage of naive T cells measured by flow cytometry.

The CDR3 contains 15 residues, cysteine and phenylalanine counted. The CDR3 DNA has 45 bases and is translated from base 1. As encoded in the germline V gene (reference sequence), CDR1 is MNHEY while CDR2 is SMNVEV. Systemically healthy Caucasian individuals from Russia, some 38 in total and aged 6 to 90 years, were included as donors. Each donor gave 8 to 10 milliliters of peripheral blood, drawn into EDTA-treated Vacutainer tubes. Ficoll-Paque density-gradient centrifugation was used to isolate PBMCs, with at least 6 million per sample. Total RNA was extracted from PBMCs with Trizol reagent, with at least 5 micrograms obtained per sample. For every donor, an aliquot of PBMCs went through flow cytometry to measure the percentages of naive CD45RAhigh/CD27high T cells. This clonotype was detected once. Its antigen remains unidentified. Base-call qualities are not available, and no considerably larger clone is one nucleotide away.

Receptor amplification or capture employed 5' RACE. Sequencing instrument: Illumina HiSeq 2500. The second PCR ran for roughly 7 to 11 cycles and used a J-beta primer mix along with a sample-barcoded 5' primer. A unique molecular identifier was introduced onto each TCR beta cDNA molecule by a template-switch 5' adaptor carrying 12 random nucleotides. Each sample yielded at least 2.5 million CDR3-containing paired-end reads. First-strand cDNA synthesis was performed from all RNA using the Mint cDNA synthesis kit, with priming by a TRBC-specific oligonucleotide. Following uracil-DNA glycosylase treatment, all cDNA underwent a first 18-cycle PCR with the universal primers M1SS and BC2_uni_R. Per the original workflow: Each sample was normalized by randomly selecting 1 million high-quality reads, each carrying a distinct molecular identifier. Reads with shared molecular identifiers were discarded instead of being binned into consensus sequences. MiTCR, run with a Q25 quality threshold and the strictest error-elimination algorithm, handled CDR3 identification, clonotype clustering and error correction. A nonparametric unseen species model with Euler transformation was used to estimate a lower bound on total TCR beta diversity. TCRdb applied fastp at Q25 and MiXCR to the public reads, then kept only in-frame beta chains. Each CDR3 protein gets just one entry, which takes the most common genes and DNA from the rows behind it. TCRdb's processing, not the authors' own work, is the source of the V and J calls. This sample has almost 800,000 distinct CDR3 sequences in its table, and about 62% of those were observed once. In total, the top ten clones hold roughly 20% of the sample.

The chain is assembled from TRBV27 and TRBJ2-1, with TRBD1 tentatively as D gene (5 bases match). The J call is uncertain, as TRBJ2-7 better fits the DNA end. Sequenced material: blood. The receptor was isolated from a man younger than 45 in good health. The CDR3 is CASSLSPTARGEQYF. The DNA reads TGTGCCAGCAGTTTATCGCCGACAGCTAGGGGCGAGCAGTACTTC.